A single sample is the source of the 14 T cell receptor beta chains below, sequenced in a study of CD8+ T cells in alopecia areata. RNA extraction was followed by reverse transcription into cDNA, which acted as the sequencing template. The repertoire was sequenced with immunoSEQ multiplex PCR; TCRdb's copy has only in-frame clones and lacks some. The data contain under 250,000 clones, around three fifths of them singletons. Treatment of the sample: oral pan-JAK inhibitor, 5-10 mg twice daily. Here the sequenced sample was CD4+ T cells sorted from blood, taken at week 4, from a patient treated with tofacitinib. The source of these receptors is a human donor with alopecia areata.

This rearrangement joins TRBV30 to TRBJ1-2; D is possibly TRBD1 (5 bases). Trimming shortened V by 3 bases and J by 6 bases, and 8 bases separated the two germline ends. The CDR3 totals 11 residues. Germline V gives CDR1 GTSNPN, CDR2 SVGIG (reference sequence). The CDR3 spells CAWSREDGYTF. In DNA form, the CDR3 reads TGTGCCTGGAGCAGGGAAGATGGCTACACCTTC. Filled out from reference TRBV30 and TRBJ1-2, the complete variable domain reads SQTIHQWPATLVQPVGSPLSLECTVEGTSNPNLYWYRQAAGRGLQLLFYSVGIGQISSEVPQNLSASRPQDRQFILSSKKLLLSDSGFYLCAWSREDGYTFGSGTRLTVV.

The chain couples TRBV5-1 to TRBJ1-2, with D unclear. The CDR3 consists of 13 residues. From germline, CDR1 is SGHRS and CDR2 YFSETQ. Trimming left V 1 base short and J 5 bases short, with 9 bases between. In DNA form, the CDR3 reads TGCGCCAGCAGCTTGCGGGAGTCTTATGGCTACACCTTC. Translating gives CASSLRESYGYTF.

The chain has TRBV27 and TRBJ2-1, with TRBD1 matching over 9 bases. V lost 4 bases to trimming and J lost 5 bases; unmatched junction nucleotides: 6. CDR1 MNHEY and CDR2 SMNVEV come from the germline V gene (reference sequence). CDR3 size: 15 residues. CDR3 loop: CASSSDRGRNNEQFF. The DNA of the CDR3 is TGTGCCAGCAGTTCGGACAGGGGCCGAAACAATGAGCAGTTCTTC.

The genes are TRBV29-1 and TRBJ1-5, with 12 positions matching TRBD1. CDR3 length equals 17 residues. Trimming removed 4 bases from V and 0 bases from J; junction bases left unmatched: 7. Per germline, CDR1 SQVTM and CDR2 ANQGSEA. Here the CDR3 DNA reads TGCAGCGTTGCCGGGACAGGGGGCCGCTATAGCAATCAGCCCCAGCATTTT. Encoded protein: CSVAGTGGRYSNQPQHF. The full variable domain, completed using reference TRBV29-1 and TRBJ1-5, is SAVISQKPSRDICQRGTSLTIQCQVDSQVTMMFWYRQQPGQSLTLIATANQGSEATYESGFVIDKFPISRPNLTFSTLTVSNMSPEDSSIYLCSVAGTGGRYSNQPQHFGDGTRLSIL.

This clone was counted only a few times. V is TRBV29-1 and J is TRBJ2-7, with a possible D match to TRBD1 (5 bases). This CDR3 region has 12 residues. The germline V and J ends were trimmed by 4 bases and 3 bases, with 10 bases remaining between them. Germline loops: CDR1 SQVTM, CDR2 ANQGSEA. DNA of the CDR3: TGCAGCGTTGGGGCAGGGATCTACGAGCAGTACTTC. Amino acids: CSVGAGIYEQYF.

The rearrangement links TRBV29-1 to TRBJ2-7, with TRBD2 matching 13 bases. Germline V CDR1 and CDR2: SQVTM, ANQGSEA. CDR3 length equals 17 residues. Unmatched junction bases numbered 10, after V lost 1 base and J lost 4 bases. DNA for the CDR3: TGCAGCGTTGAAGGGGTGCGACTAGCGGGGGGACAATACGAGCAGTACTTC. Translating gives CSVEGVRLAGGQYEQYF.

This clone was counted between two and nine times. The V and J genes are TRBV6-1 and TRBJ2-4; a weak D match, TRBD2 (6 bases). This CDR3 is built from 14 residues. Trimming removed 1 base from V and 9 bases from J, with 13 bases in between. Germline V lookup: CDR1 MNHNS, CDR2 SASEGT. The CDR3 nucleotides are TGTGCCAGCAGTGAAGATCCCCAAGCGGGCATTCAGTACTTC. It yields the protein CASSEDPQAGIQYF.

V and J are TRBV30 and TRBJ2-7; no clear D. The CDR3 totals 12 residues. The germline V gene encodes CDR1 GTSNPN and CDR2 SVGIG (reference sequence). The V end was cut by 1 base, the J end by 4 bases, with 8 bases between. Written as DNA, the CDR3 is TGTGCCTGGAGTGAACAAGGGTACGAGCAGTACTTC. Amino acids: CAWSEQGYEQYF. Together with reference TRBV30 and TRBJ2-7, the CDR3 gives the full variable domain: SQTIHQWPATLVQPVGSPLSLECTVEGTSNPNLYWYRQAAGRGLQLLFYSVGIGQISSEVPQNLSASRPQDRQFILSSKKLLLSDSGFYLCAWSEQGYEQYFGPGTRLTVT.

The J gene is TRBJ1-5, the V gene TRBV30, with D unresolved. V was clipped by 0 bases and J by 0 bases, with 9 bases between them. Germline-derived CDR1 and CDR2 are GTSNPN and SVGIG (reference sequence). This CDR3 contains 15 residues. The CDR3 sequence is CAWSVGLNSNQPQHF. The DNA for the CDR3 is TGTGCCTGGAGTGTCGGTTTGAATAGCAATCAGCCCCAGCATTTT.

The chain recombines TRBV30 with TRBJ2-7; TRBD1 or TRBD2 may be the D gene (5 bases each). This CDR3 has 13 amino acids. Trimming shortened V by 4 bases and J by 4 bases, and 14 bases separated the two germline ends. Germline-derived CDR1 and CDR2 are GTSNPN and SVGIG (reference sequence). The CDR3 here is CAWNRGPEYEQYF. The CDR3 coding sequence is TGTGCCTGGAACCGGGGCCCAGAATACGAGCAGTACTTC.

This clone was counted a few times. The V call is TRBV10-3, the J call TRBJ2-3, with D maybe TRBD1 (6 bases). Germline CDR1 ENHRY, CDR2 SYGVKD. The length of the CDR3 is 15 residues. The V and J ends lost 5 bases and 0 bases respectively, with 12 bases between them. The CDR3 loop reads CAISRDISSTDTQYF. In nucleotides, the CDR3 is TGTGCCATCAGTCGGGACATTTCTAGCACAGATACGCAGTATTTT.

The chain couples TRBV7-2 to TRBJ1-2, with D unclear. The CDR3 sequence is 13 residues long. Deletions cut 1 base from V and 3 bases from J, with 6 bases between. From germline, CDR1 is SGHTA and CDR2 FQGNSA. The CDR3 loop reads CASSLERDYGYTF. As DNA, the CDR3 is TGTGCCAGCAGCTTAGAACGGGACTATGGCTACACCTTC.

The chain uses TRBV30 and TRBJ1-2, with 7 bases matching TRBD1. Germline loops: CDR1 GTSNPN, CDR2 SVGIG (reference sequence). Trimming cost V 1 base and J 8 bases; bases outside gene matches: 4. This CDR3 is built from 12 residues. The CDR3 reads CAWSAGQYGYTF. CDR3 nucleotide sequence: TGTGCCTGGAGTGCGGGACAGTACGGCTACACCTTC. Full variable domain (outside the CDR3, taken from reference TRBV30 and TRBJ1-2): SQTIHQWPATLVQPVGSPLSLECTVEGTSNPNLYWYRQAAGRGLQLLFYSVGIGQISSEVPQNLSASRPQDRQFILSSKKLLLSDSGFYLCAWSAGQYGYTFGSGTRLTVV.

This clone came up a few times. The chain has TRBV5-6 and TRBJ2-1, with D possibly being TRBD2 (6 bases). V shed 4 bases and J shed 5 bases, with 13 bases lying between them. This CDR3 is 14 amino acids long. Germline-derived CDR1 and CDR2 are SGHDT and YYEEEE. CDR3 sequence reads: CASSPGLLNNEQFF. The CDR3 DNA follows: TGTGCCAGCAGCCCGGGACTCCTAAACAATGAGCAGTTCTTC. Full variable domain (remainder filled in from reference TRBV5-6 and TRBJ2-1): DAGVTQSPTHLIKTRGQQVTLRCSPKSGHDTVSWYQQALGQGPQFIFQYYEEEERQRGNFPDRFSGHQFPNYSSELNVNALLLGDSALYLCASSPGLLNNEQFFGPGTRLTVL.